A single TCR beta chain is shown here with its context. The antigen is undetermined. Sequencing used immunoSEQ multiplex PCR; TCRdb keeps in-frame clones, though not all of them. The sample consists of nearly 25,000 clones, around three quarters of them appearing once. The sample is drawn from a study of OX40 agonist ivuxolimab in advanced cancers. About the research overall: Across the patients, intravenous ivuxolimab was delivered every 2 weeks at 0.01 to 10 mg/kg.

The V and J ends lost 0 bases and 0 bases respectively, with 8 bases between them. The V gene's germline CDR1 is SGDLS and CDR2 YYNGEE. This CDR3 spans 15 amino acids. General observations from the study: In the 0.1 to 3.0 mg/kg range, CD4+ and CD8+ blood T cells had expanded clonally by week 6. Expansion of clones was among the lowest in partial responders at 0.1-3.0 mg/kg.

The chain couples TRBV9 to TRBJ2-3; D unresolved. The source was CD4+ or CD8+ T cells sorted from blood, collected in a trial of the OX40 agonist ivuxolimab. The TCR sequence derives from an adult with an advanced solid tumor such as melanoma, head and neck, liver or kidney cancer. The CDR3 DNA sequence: TGTGCCAGCAGCGTAGACGGTTCTAGCACAGATACGCAGTATTTT. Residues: CASSVDGSSTDTQYF.